Below are 14 T cell receptor beta chains sequenced from a single sample in a study of brain T cells in children with intractable seizures. Using immunoSEQ multiplex PCR, the repertoire was profiled, and TCRdb retains in-frame clones only, with some absent. The data contain around 80,000 clones, approximately 90% of them singletons. The sample in question was peripheral blood, obtained at surgery. The receptors stem from a girl aged 2 to 9 with Rasmussen encephalitis and intractable seizures.

The CDR3 sequence is CASSLPDRLNQPQHF. Here the CDR3 DNA reads TGTGCCAGCAGTTTACCCGACAGACTCAATCAGCCCCAGCATTTT. V and J are TRBV28 and TRBJ1-5, with D perhaps matching TRBD1 (5 bases). The CDR3 is 15 amino acids. Trimming cost V 2 bases and J 3 bases, with 11 bases left between them. Per the germline V gene, CDR1 is MDHEN and CDR2 is SYDVKM. Using reference TRBV28 and TRBJ1-5 for the parts outside the CDR3, the full variable domain is DVKVTQSSRYLVKRTGEKVFLECVQDMDHENMFWYRQDPGLGLRLIYFSYDVKMKEKGDIPEGYSVSREKKERFSLILESASTNQTSMYLCASSLPDRLNQPQHFGDGTRLSIL.

The V call is TRBV7-9, the J call TRBJ1-2, with 9 bases fitting TRBD1. With V trimmed by 5 bases and J by 8 bases, 9 bases remained unmatched. Germline V gene lookup returns CDR1 SEHNR and CDR2 FQNEAQ (reference sequence). The CDR3 is made up of 14 amino acids. This CDR3 is CASSLSGQGSGYTF. For the CDR3, the DNA is TGTGCCAGCAGCCTATCGGGACAGGGTTCGGGCTACACCTTC.

V usage is TRBV13 and J usage is TRBJ1-2; no clear D gene. The CDR3 length is 14 residues. V shed 5 bases and J shed 4 bases, with 14 bases lying between them. In germline, CDR1 is PRHDT, CDR2 FYEKMQ (reference sequence). CDR3 sequence reads: CASSPRVGGYGYTF. In nucleotides, the CDR3 is TGTGCCAGCAGCCCTCGGGTCGGCGGCTATGGCTACACCTTC.

The chain uses TRBV7-9 and TRBJ2-1; TRBD2 matches at 11 bases. The CDR3 sequence is 19 residues long. Per the germline V gene, CDR1 is SEHNR and CDR2 is FQNEAQ (reference sequence). The trim removed 5 bases at V and 2 bases at J, leaving 14 bases unmatched. The CDR3 nucleotides are TGTGCCAGCAGCCGTATCCTAGCGGGAGGAGGCAGAACCTACAATGAGCAGTTCTTC. It encodes CASSRILAGGGRTYNEQFF.

The chain is built from TRBV5-1 and TRBJ2-7, with 9 bases matching TRBD1. The CDR3 is 14 amino acids. Germline trimming cut 0 bases from V and 4 bases from J; bases unmatched to any gene: 2. From germline, CDR1 is SGHRS and CDR2 YFSETQ. The CDR3 DNA reads TGCGCCAGCAGCTTGGGGGACAGGGCGTACGAGCAGTACTTC. The encoded protein is CASSLGDRAYEQYF.

This chain connects TRBV19 to TRBJ2-2, with TRBD2 matching 15 bases. V shed 6 bases and J 4 bases; nucleotides not matched to a gene: 6. The CDR3 consists of 17 residues. Germline lookup yields CDR1 LNHDA and CDR2 SQIVND (reference sequence). The CDR3 protein is CASSSGLAGGATGELFF. CDR3 in DNA: TGTGCCAGTAGCTCGGGACTAGCGGGAGGTGCCACCGGGGAGCTGTTTTTT.

The rearrangement joins TRBV6-4 to TRBJ1-2, with D tentatively TRBD1 (6 bases). The ends were cut back, 3 bases at V and 2 bases at J, with 7 bases in the middle. Germline V gene data show CDR1 as MRHNA and CDR2 as SNTAGT. The CDR3 loop spans 13 amino acids. CDR3 nucleotide sequence: TGTGCCAGCAGTGAAACAGGGAACTATGGCTACACCTTC. It codes for CASSETGNYGYTF.

This chain joins TRBV11-1 and TRBJ1-1, with no clear D. The CDR3 has 12 amino acids. Trimming removed 3 bases from V and 1 base from J, with 3 bases in between. Germline lookup yields CDR1 SGHAT and CDR2 FQDESV (reference sequence). The CDR3 sequence: CASSFGNTEAFF. The CDR3 DNA sequence: TGTGCCAGCAGCTTCGGGAACACTGAAGCTTTCTTT.

The J gene is TRBJ1-2, the V gene TRBV12-3 or TRBV12-4; 9 bases fit TRBD1. This CDR3 contains 13 residues. Trimming removed 5 bases from V and 8 bases from J; junction bases left unmatched: 6. The CDR3 spells CASSLGTGRGYTF. DNA for the CDR3: TGTGCCAGCAGTCTGGGGACAGGGCGGGGCTACACCTTC.

V gene TRBV2 combines with J gene TRBJ1-5; no firm D call. Germline CDR1 and CDR2: SNHLY and FYNNEI. The CDR3 is made up of 13 amino acids. V was pared by 6 bases and J by 2 bases, with 8 bases between. The CDR3 DNA follows: TGTGCCAGCAGGAGTTTGGGCAATCAGCCCCAGCATTTT. Its protein product is CASRSLGNQPQHF.

This clone was counted a few times. The chain is built from TRBV18 and TRBJ1-4; D is ambiguous. The CDR3 is 17 residues long. Trimming cost V 1 base and J 0 bases, with 12 bases left between them. Per the germline V gene, CDR1 is KGHSH and CDR2 is LQKENI. Here the CDR3 reads CASSPLIGLATNEKLFF. The CDR3 DNA reads TGTGCCAGCTCACCACTCATCGGCCTTGCAACTAATGAAAAACTGTTTTTT. Supplemented by reference TRBV18 and TRBJ1-4, the full variable domain reads NAGVMQNPRHLVRRRGQEARLRCSPMKGHSHVYWYRQLPEEGLKFMVYLQKENIIDESGMPKERFSAEFPKEGPSILRIQQVVRGDSAAYFCASSPLIGLATNEKLFFGSGTQLSVL.

V gene TRBV12-5 combines with J gene TRBJ2-1, with a tentative D call TRBD1 (6 bases). Germline values: CDR1 LGHNT, CDR2 FRNRAP. Trimming removed 7 bases from V and 0 bases from J, with 13 bases in between. The CDR3 contains 15 residues. The CDR3 region is CASASGQLSYNEQFF. In DNA form, the CDR3 reads TGTGCTAGTGCCTCCGGACAGCTCTCCTACAATGAGCAGTTCTTC.

This rearrangement joins TRBV5-4 to TRBJ1-1; D possibly corresponds to TRBD1 (6 bases). Germline CDR1 is SGHNT and CDR2 is YYREEE (reference sequence). The CDR3 has 13 residues. V lost 4 bases and J 8 bases, leaving 15 bases between the germline ends. The CDR3: CASSRRTVPEAFF. Written as DNA, the CDR3 is TGTGCCAGCAGCAGACGGACAGTCCCCGAAGCTTTCTTT.

The genes are TRBV19 and TRBJ2-7, with a tentative D call TRBD1 (5 bases). Germline assignment: CDR1 LNHDA and CDR2 SQIVND (reference sequence). The CDR3 is made up of 15 amino acids. The V end was cut by 3 bases, the J end by 3 bases, with 15 bases between. This CDR3 reads CASSMELGQGYEQYF. DNA of the CDR3: TGTGCCAGTAGTATGGAACTTGGGCAGGGCTACGAGCAGTACTTC.